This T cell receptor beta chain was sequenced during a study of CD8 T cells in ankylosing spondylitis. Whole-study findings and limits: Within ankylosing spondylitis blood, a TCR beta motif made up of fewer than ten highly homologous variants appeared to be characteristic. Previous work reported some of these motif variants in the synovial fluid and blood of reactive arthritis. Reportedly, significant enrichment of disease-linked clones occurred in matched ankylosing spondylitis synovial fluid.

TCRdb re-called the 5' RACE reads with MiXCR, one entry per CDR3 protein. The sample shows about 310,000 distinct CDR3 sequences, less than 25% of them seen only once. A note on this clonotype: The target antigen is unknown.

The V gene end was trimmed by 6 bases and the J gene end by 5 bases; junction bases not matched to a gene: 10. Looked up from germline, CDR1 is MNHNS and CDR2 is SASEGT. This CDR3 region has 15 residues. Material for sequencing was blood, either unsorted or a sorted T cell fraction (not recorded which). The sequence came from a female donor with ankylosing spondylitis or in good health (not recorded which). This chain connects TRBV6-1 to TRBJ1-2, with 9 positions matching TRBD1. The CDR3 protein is CASRKTGTGPYGYTF. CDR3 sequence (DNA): TGTGCCAGCAGGAAAACCGGGACAGGGCCTTATGGCTACACCTTC.